These 17 T cell receptor beta chains were all obtained from the same sample, sequenced in a study of cytomegalovirus exposure and HLA in healthy donors. Primers for the PCR totalled 60 Vbeta and 13 Jbeta. Method: immunoSEQ multiplex PCR; TCRdb's copy keeps in-frame clones and lacks some. The data contain roughly 13,000 clones, about 60% of them seen just once; the ten biggest clones take up roughly 15%. Sample: PBMCs. The receptors come from a woman aged 50 to 60 in good health and CMV-seropositive.

The chain uses TRBV30 and TRBJ1-1, with D hard to call. Germline-derived CDR1 and CDR2 are GTSNPN and SVGIG (reference sequence). Trimming pared 0 bases from V and 1 base from J, leaving 9 bases between. This CDR3 region has 14 residues. CDR3 region: CAWSVNIANTEAFF. The CDR3 region has the DNA TGTGCCTGGAGTGTAAACATTGCGAACACTGAAGCTTTCTTT.

This clone was counted between two and nine times. The chain couples TRBV6-1 to TRBJ1-5; 8 bases match TRBD1. V lost 10 bases to trimming and J lost 7 bases; unmatched junction nucleotides: 9. Germline CDR1 MNHNS, CDR2 SASEGT. This CDR3 has 13 residues. As DNA, the CDR3 is TGTGCCACACGGCAGGGGGCACGACAGCCCCAGCATTTT. Encoded protein: CATRQGARQPQHF.

The rearrangement uses TRBV9 and TRBJ2-7; no clear D gene. The CDR3 spans 13 residues. The V end was cut by 2 bases, the J end by 5 bases, with 11 bases between. Germline assignment: CDR1 SGDLS and CDR2 YYNGEE. The CDR3: CASSVDLVHEQYF. The DNA of the CDR3 is TGTGCCAGCAGCGTCGATTTAGTCCACGAGCAGTACTTC.

The chain links TRBV4-1 to TRBJ2-7; 15 bases fit TRBD2. V gave up 3 bases and J gave up 4 bases; unmatched junction bases: 4. CDR3 length: 16 residues. Germline CDR1 MGHRA, CDR2 YSYEKL. The CDR3 DNA reads as TGCGCCAGCAGCCAGGGGACTAGCGGGAGGTCGTACGAGCAGTACTTC. This codes for CASSQGTSGRSYEQYF.

V usage is TRBV4-1 and J usage is TRBJ2-7; 7 bases map to TRBD2. The CDR3 consists of 15 residues. With V trimmed by 0 bases and J by 6 bases, 8 bases remained unmatched. In germline, CDR1 is MGHRA, CDR2 YSYEKL. DNA of the CDR3: TGCGCCAGCAGCCAAGAGGGAGGGGTCGCCGGCGAGCAGTACTTC. Protein sequence: CASSQEGGVAGEQYF.

The chain employs TRBV4-2 and TRBJ2-5; 8 nucleotides match TRBD2. Germline V gives CDR1 LGHNA, CDR2 YNFKEQ. CDR3 length: 15 residues. J lost 1 base, V lost 0 bases, and 1 base had no gene match. The CDR3 reads CASSQDREGQETQYF. The CDR3 nucleotides read TGTGCCAGCAGCCAAGATCGGGAGGGCCAAGAGACCCAGTACTTC.

This clone was seen only a few times. Because the CDR3 is missing its conserved closing phenylalanine or tryptophan, this is likely a read error. The chain employs TRBV29-1 and TRBJ2-3, with D maybe TRBD1 (6 bases). The CDR3 spans 13 residues. CDR1 SQVTM and CDR2 ANQGSEA come from the germline V gene. Trimming removed 2 bases at V and 6 bases at J, with 12 bases between. The CDR3 DNA reads TGCAGCGTTGAACTCAGGGGTACGGATACGCAGTATGTT. Encoded protein: CSVELRGTDTQYV.

By frequency in the sample, this clone is medium-sized. Other nucleotide sequences from this sample produce the same CDR3. The chain joins TRBV15 to TRBJ2-7; tentatively, D is TRBD1 (6 bases). Germline loops: CDR1 LNHNV, CDR2 YYDKDF (reference sequence). Trimming took off 3 bases at V and 7 bases at J, with 13 bases between the two ends. CDR3 length: 13 residues. The CDR3 reads CATSRAGVEEQYF. CDR3 nucleotide sequence: TGTGCCACCAGCAGGGCAGGGGTGGAGGAGCAGTACTTC.

Worth noting for this clone: Distinct nucleotide sequences in the sample also encode this CDR3. The CDR3, as DNA: TGCAGCGTTGAAGAGGGGGGGGCTAGAAGTGAAAAACTGTTTTTT. It codes for CSVEEGGARSEKLFF. V and J are TRBV29-1 and TRBJ1-4; a possible D gene is TRBD1 (6 bases). Trimming took off 0 bases at V and 7 bases at J, with 15 bases between the two ends. CDR3 length equals 15 residues. Germline V gene lookup returns CDR1 SQVTM and CDR2 ANQGSEA. Complete variable domain (other parts from reference TRBV29-1 and TRBJ1-4): SAVISQKPSRDICQRGTSLTIQCQVDSQVTMMFWYRQQPGQSLTLIATANQGSEATYESGFVIDKFPISRPNLTFSTLTVSNMSPEDSSIYLCSVEEGGARSEKLFFGSGTQLSVL.

The chain has TRBV10-3 and TRBJ1-2; 8 positions agree with TRBD1. The CDR3 has 13 residues. The junction had 9 bases not matched to a gene; V was cut back by 5 bases and J by 10 bases. Germline CDR1 reads ENHRY; CDR2 reads SYGVKD. For the CDR3, the DNA is TGTGCCATCAGTTCACCCGGGACAGGATCCTACACCTTC. This translates into CAISSPGTGSYTF.

This clone has a single count. The chain carries TRBV29-1 and TRBJ1-1; D is perhaps TRBD1 (6 bases). Germline values: CDR1 SQVTM, CDR2 ANQGSEA. This CDR3 has 13 residues. The CDR3 region is CTVRRGGDTEAFF. DNA of the CDR3: TGCACCGTGAGGAGAGGGGGAGATACTGAAGCTTTCTTT.

This sequence joins TRBV6-1 and TRBJ2-5, with 7 bases matching TRBD1. The J call is uncertain, as TRBJ2-7 better fits the DNA end. Germline loops: CDR1 MNHNS, CDR2 SASEGT. The CDR3 is 14 residues long. CDR3 in amino acids: CASSEADRNYEQYF. In DNA form, the CDR3 reads TGTGCCAGCAGTGAAGCGGACAGGAACTACGAGCAGTACTTC.

The chain recombines TRBV28 with TRBJ2-5; D is ambiguous. This CDR3 contains 13 residues. The ends were cut back, 4 bases at V and 4 bases at J, with 10 bases in the middle. Germline V CDR1 and CDR2: MDHEN, SYDVKM. CDR3 sequence (DNA): TGTGCCAGCAGTTCACCCTTTAGAGAGACCCAGTACTTC. The encoded protein is CASSSPFRETQYF.

This clone was seen only a few times. The chain employs TRBV5-1 and TRBJ2-7; 8 bases are shared with TRBD2. The germline gives CDR1 SGHRS, CDR2 YFSETQ. This CDR3 spans 14 amino acids. With V trimmed by 2 bases and J by 0 bases, 1 base remained unmatched. The chain's CDR3 is CASSFGTSSYEQYF. The CDR3 DNA follows: TGCGCCAGCAGCTTCGGGACTAGCTCCTACGAGCAGTACTTC.

This chain uses TRBV4-3 with TRBJ2-7, with TRBD1 identical over 7 bases. CDR3 length: 15 residues. The V gene end was trimmed by 4 bases and the J gene end by 2 bases; junction bases not matched to a gene: 8. Germline V gives CDR1 LGHNA, CDR2 YSLEER. As DNA, the CDR3 is TGCGCCAGCAGCCTTACGCCGGGACAGCCCTACGAGCAGTACTTC. This gives the protein CASSLTPGQPYEQYF.

The chain recombines TRBV29-1 with TRBJ2-5; D is unresolved. CDR3 length: 10 residues. Germline V gives CDR1 SQVTM, CDR2 ANQGSEA. V lost 4 bases and J lost 3, with 3 bases in between. CDR3 protein: CSVVEETQYF. The CDR3 coding sequence is TGCAGCGTTGTAGAAGAGACCCAGTACTTC.

V is TRBV6-6 and J is TRBJ2-1; the D gene is possibly TRBD2 (5 bases). The CDR3 consists of 14 residues. Trimming took 0 bases from V and 7 from J, leaving 10 bases between them. Germline V gives CDR1 MNHNY, CDR2 SVGAGI (reference sequence). The CDR3 nucleotides read TGTGCCAGCAGTTACTCTGGTAGCGCGAATGAGCAGTTCTTC. Protein: CASSYSGSANEQFF.